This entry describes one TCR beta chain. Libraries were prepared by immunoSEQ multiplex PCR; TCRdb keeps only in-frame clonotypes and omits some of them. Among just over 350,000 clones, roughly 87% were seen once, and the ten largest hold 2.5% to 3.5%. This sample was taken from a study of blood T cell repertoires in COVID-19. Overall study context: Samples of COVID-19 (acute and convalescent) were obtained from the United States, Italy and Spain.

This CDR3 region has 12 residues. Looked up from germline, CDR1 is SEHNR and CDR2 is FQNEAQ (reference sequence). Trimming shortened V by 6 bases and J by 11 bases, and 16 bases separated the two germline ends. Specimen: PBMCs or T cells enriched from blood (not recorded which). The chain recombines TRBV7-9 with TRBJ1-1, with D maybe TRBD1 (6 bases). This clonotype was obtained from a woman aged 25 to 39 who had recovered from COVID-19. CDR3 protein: CASRSSGGLAFF. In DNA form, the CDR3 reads TGTGCCAGCAGATCCTCCGGGGGGCTCGCTTTCTTT.